These 14 T cell receptor beta chains came from one sample sequenced in a study of identical twins. TCRdb passed the 5' RACE reads through MiXCR, listing each CDR3 protein once. Of 270,000 or so distinct CDR3 sequences in the sample, about 8.3% were seen once. These data were also filed under a second study, of yellow fever vaccine responses in identical twins.

Specimen: CD8+ T cells sorted from blood. The receptors come from a young woman in good health.

This clonotype occurred many times. This chain uses TRBV4-1 with TRBJ2-1, with D possibly being TRBD1 or TRBD2 (5 bases each). From germline, CDR1 is MGHRA and CDR2 YSYEKL. The CDR3 has 21 amino acids. Trimming pared 0 bases from V and 0 bases from J, leaving 24 bases between. The CDR3 protein is CASSQDGAWGVSTSSYNEQFF. The CDR3 DNA reads as TGCGCCAGCAGCCAAGACGGGGCCTGGGGAGTTTCTACGAGCTCCTACAATGAGCAGTTCTTC.

In its sample, this clonotype was seen many times. This rearrangement joins TRBV28 to TRBJ1-5; D is undetermined. The CDR3 totals 15 residues. V was pared by 7 bases and J by 0 bases, with 13 bases between. Germline values: CDR1 MDHEN, CDR2 SYDVKM. CDR3 nucleotides: TGTGCCAGCACTCTTTACCGGGGTAGCAATCAGCCCCAGCATTTT. Its translation is CASTLYRGSNQPQHF.

V and J are TRBV27 and TRBJ2-5; tentatively, D is TRBD1 or TRBD2 (5 bases each). CDR1 is MNHEY, CDR2 SMNVEV, per germline (reference sequence). The germline V and J ends were trimmed by 8 bases and 1 base, with 14 bases remaining between them. This CDR3 is 14 amino acids long. CDR3 loop: CASGMDGAQETQYF. The DNA of the CDR3 is TGTGCCAGCGGCATGGACGGGGCCCAAGAGACCCAGTACTTC.

This clonotype showed up just a few times. The V and J genes are TRBV12-3 or TRBV12-4 and TRBJ2-1, with 9 bases aligning to TRBD2. V lost 6 bases and J lost 2; bases outside the gene matches: 5. The CDR3 runs 15 residues. This CDR3 is CASSISGSAYNEQFF. The CDR3 DNA sequence: TGTGCCAGCAGCATTAGCGGGAGCGCCTACAATGAGCAGTTCTTC.

In its sample, this clonotype was seen many times. The chain employs TRBV20-1 and TRBJ2-1; possibly TRBD2 for D (5 bases). This CDR3 region has 13 residues. Germline V gives CDR1 DFQATT, CDR2 SNEGSKA (reference sequence). The ends were cut back, 7 bases at V and 7 bases at J, with 17 bases in the middle. CDR3 nucleotides: TGCAGTGTGAGGGCAGTCCAAGTGAATGAGCAGTTCTTC. Protein product: CSVRAVQVNEQFF.

This clonotype was found many times. The V gene is TRBV29-1, the J gene TRBJ2-5; possibly TRBD1 or TRBD2 for D (5 bases each). In germline, CDR1 is SQVTM, CDR2 ANQGSEA. The CDR3 contains 13 residues. Trimming left V 4 bases short and J 0 bases short, with 9 bases between. The CDR3 loop reads CSVVGEYQETQYF. CDR3 DNA: TGCAGCGTTGTAGGGGAGTACCAAGAGACCCAGTACTTC.

This clonotype was counted at least ten times. The chain has TRBV10-3 and TRBJ2-5; D not resolved. Deletions cut 6 bases from V and 3 bases from J, with 11 bases between. CDR3 length: 13 amino acids. Per the germline V gene, CDR1 is ENHRY and CDR2 is SYGVKD. CDR3 DNA: TGTGCCATCAGCGAGACAACTAAAGAGACCCAGTACTTC. Protein: CAISETTKETQYF.

In its sample, this clonotype was seen a few times. The chain couples TRBV29-1 to TRBJ2-5; tentative D call: TRBD1 (6 bases). V was pared by 3 bases and J by 5 bases, with 28 bases between. The length of the CDR3 is 18 residues. Germline CDR1 reads SQVTM; CDR2 reads ANQGSEA. In DNA form, the CDR3 reads TGCAGCGTTGAGGGGGCAGTGACACTAGAATCTCTTTGGGAGACCCAGTACTTC. Protein product: CSVEGAVTLESLWETQYF.

This clonotype was recorded at least ten times. This chain joins TRBV12-3 or TRBV12-4 and TRBJ2-3; D tentatively fits TRBD1 or TRBD2 (6 bases each). V was pared by 5 bases and J by 4 bases, with 22 bases between. The CDR3 sequence is 17 residues long. The CDR3: CASSPEGGAEGPDTQYF. The CDR3 coding sequence is TGTGCCAGCAGTCCGGAGGGGGGAGCGGAGGGCCCAGATACGCAGTATTTT.

J is TRBJ1-5 and V is TRBV20-1; a weak D match, TRBD1 (5 bases). Trimming removed 5 bases from V and 5 bases from J, with 13 bases in between. CDR1 is DFQATT, CDR2 SNEGSKA, per germline (reference sequence). This CDR3 contains 13 residues. CDR3 sequence: CSAGGDLDQPQHF. In DNA, the CDR3 is TGCAGTGCTGGTGGGGACCTAGATCAGCCCCAGCATTTT.

This clonotype was detected a few times. This rearrangement joins TRBV20-1 to TRBJ1-1; tentative D call: TRBD1 (5 bases). CDR1 is DFQATT and CDR2 is SNEGSKA in the germline V gene (reference sequence). V shed 6 bases and J shed 2 bases, with 13 bases lying between them. The CDR3 loop spans 13 amino acids. The chain's CDR3 is CSAMGTVNTEAFF. Here the CDR3 DNA reads TGCAGTGCAATGGGGACGGTAAACACTGAAGCTTTCTTT.

The chain couples TRBV4-1 to TRBJ2-7; possibly TRBD2 for D (6 bases). CDR1 is MGHRA, CDR2 YSYEKL, per germline. The germline V and J ends were trimmed by 2 bases and 6 bases, with 17 bases remaining between them. The CDR3 is 15 amino acids. CDR3 amino acids: CASSQRASGWGEQYF. Here the CDR3 DNA reads TGCGCCAGCAGCCAACGTGCGAGCGGGTGGGGCGAGCAGTACTTC.

This clonotype was seen ten or more times. The chain combines TRBV5-1 with TRBJ2-1; 9 bases are shared with TRBD1. With V trimmed by 2 bases and J by 4 bases, 13 bases remained unmatched. Per germline, CDR1 SGHRS and CDR2 YFSETQ. This CDR3 contains 18 residues. The CDR3 region is CASSFNQVGGQGYNEQFF. For the CDR3, the DNA is TGCGCCAGCAGCTTTAATCAGGTGGGCGGACAGGGGTACAATGAGCAGTTCTTC. Filled out from reference TRBV5-1 and TRBJ2-1, the complete variable domain reads KAGVTQTPRYLIKTRGQQVTLSCSPISGHRSVSWYQQTPGQGLQFLFEYFSETQRNKGNFPGRFSGRQFSNSRSEMNVSTLELGDSALYLCASSFNQVGGQGYNEQFFGPGTRLTVL.

The genes are TRBV29-1 and TRBJ2-3; TRBD2 aligns across 9 bases. The V gene's germline CDR1 is SQVTM and CDR2 ANQGSEA. This CDR3 has 15 amino acids. J gave up 2 bases and V 3 bases, and 6 bases lay outside the gene matches. The CDR3 sequence: CSVDGAGGYTDTQYF. CDR3 nucleotide sequence: TGCAGCGTTGACGGCGCGGGAGGGTACACAGATACGCAGTATTTT.